The 10 T cell receptor beta chains in this list originate from one sample, sequenced in a study of blood T cells in healthy people across ages. It was with a sample-barcoded 5' primer and a J-beta primer mix that a second PCR of about 6 to 11 cycles was run. Via MiXCR, TCRdb re-called the 5' RACE reads, giving one row per CDR3 protein. Of approximately 490,000 distinct CDR3 sequences in the sample, around 24% were seen once. The data also belong to a second study, concerning T cells of mothers and their children.

The sample taken for sequencing was blood. These receptors all come from a boy between 5 and 17 years old in good health.

This sequence joins TRBV7-6 and TRBJ1-5; D unclear. CDR3 size: 13 residues. V lost 5 bases, J lost 7 bases, and 12 bases lay in between. From germline, CDR1 is SGHVS and CDR2 FNYEAQ. The CDR3 DNA reads as TGTGCCAGCAGCCAAGGGTCGGGGCAGCCCCAGCATTTT. As protein: CASSQGSGQPQHF.

This sequence joins TRBV5-1 and TRBJ1-1; no definite D call. Trimming stripped 4 bases from V and 0 bases from J, with 13 bases between. The CDR3 spans 15 residues. Germline V gene data show CDR1 as SGHRS and CDR2 as YFSETQ. The CDR3 loop reads CASSHGSLLNTEAFF. The CDR3 DNA reads as TGCGCCAGCAGCCACGGGAGTTTACTGAACACTGAAGCTTTCTTT.

The chain carries TRBV28 and TRBJ1-2, with TRBD1 matching over 7 bases. Germline assignment: CDR1 MDHEN and CDR2 SYDVKM. The CDR3 length is 13 residues. The junction had 3 bases not matched to a gene; V was cut back by 4 bases and J by 4 bases. The CDR3 region has the DNA TGTGCCAGCAGTTGGACAGGCACCTATGGCTACACCTTC. It translates to CASSWTGTYGYTF.

This clonotype was counted only a few times. V gene TRBV4-3 combines with J gene TRBJ2-6; D is unclear. The V and J ends lost 7 bases and 0 bases respectively, with 10 bases between them. Germline CDR1 reads LGHNA; CDR2 reads YSLEER. The CDR3 is 15 residues long. The CDR3 protein is CASTRTVSGANVLTF. The CDR3 DNA follows: TGCGCCAGCACCCGGACGGTCTCTGGGGCCAACGTCCTGACTTTC.

This clonotype was detected only a few times. This chain connects TRBV7-9 to TRBJ1-1; TRBD1 matches 7 bases. Germline CDR1 reads SEHNR; CDR2 reads FQNEAQ (reference sequence). Germline trimming cut 5 bases from V and 5 bases from J; bases unmatched to any gene: 11. The CDR3 length is 15 residues. The CDR3, as DNA: TGTGCCAGCAGCCCAAAGGGGGCCGGCTTAACTGAAGCTTTCTTT. Translating gives CASSPKGAGLTEAFF. Drawing the rest from reference TRBV7-9 and TRBJ1-1, the complete variable domain is DTGVSQNPRHKITKRGQNVTFRCDPISEHNRLYWYRQTLGQGPEFLTYFQNEAQLEKSRLLSDRFSAERPKGSFSTLEIQRTEQGDSAMYLCASSPKGAGLTEAFFGQGTRLTVV.

The chain has TRBV5-1 and TRBJ2-7, with D perhaps given as TRBD1 or TRBD2 (5 bases each). Germline CDR1 reads SGHRS; CDR2 reads YFSETQ. CDR3 length equals 15 residues. V shed 3 bases and J shed 2 bases, with 15 bases lying between them. The CDR3 here is CASSSRDGRPYEQYF. The CDR3 coding sequence is TGCGCCAGCAGCTCCCGGGACGGACGGCCCTACGAGCAGTACTTC.

This clonotype was detected a few times. The chain employs TRBV4-3 and TRBJ2-5; D is uncertain. The J call may be wrong; the DNA end is better matched by TRBJ2-7. The CDR3 contains 14 residues. CDR1 LGHNA and CDR2 YSLEER come from the germline V gene. For the CDR3, the DNA is TGCGCCAGCAGCCAAGAACCCCGGTCCTACGAGCAGTACTTC. Translated, it gives CASSQEPRSYEQYF.

This clonotype was recorded a few times. The J gene is TRBJ1-4, the V gene TRBV9, with 7 bases fitting TRBD1. Unmatched junction bases numbered 6, after V lost 4 bases and J lost 6 bases. The CDR3 consists of 14 residues. Germline CDR1 and CDR2: SGDLS and YYNGEE. Here the CDR3 reads CASSIRDRDEKLFF. The CDR3 coding sequence is TGTGCCAGCAGCATCCGGGACAGAGATGAAAAACTGTTTTTT. Together with reference TRBV9 and TRBJ1-4, the CDR3 gives the full variable domain: DSGVTQTPKHLITATGQRVTLRCSPRSGDLSVYWYQQSLDQGLQFLIQYYNGEERAKGNILERFSAQQFPDLHSELNLSSLELGDSALYFCASSIRDRDEKLFFGSGTQLSVL.

The V call is TRBV6-1, the J call TRBJ2-7, with 9 bases fitting TRBD1. Germline values: CDR1 MNHNS, CDR2 SASEGT. The CDR3 loop spans 16 amino acids. Unmatched junction bases numbered 10, after V lost 3 bases and J lost 4 bases. The CDR3 DNA is TGTGCCAGCAGTGAGGACAGGGGTTGGGATGGTTACGAGCAGTACTTC. Protein sequence: CASSEDRGWDGYEQYF.

This clonotype was seen more than once but under ten times. The chain carries TRBV12-3 or TRBV12-4 and TRBJ2-1; D might be TRBD1 or TRBD2, each matching 5 bases. The CDR3 sequence is 13 residues long. V dropped 3 bases and J dropped 6 bases, with 9 bases sitting between them. Here the CDR3 DNA reads TGTGCCAGCAGTTTGGGACGGCTCAATGAGCAGTTCTTC. It is translated as CASSLGRLNEQFF.